This T cell receptor (beta chain) comes out of a study of cytomegalovirus exposure and HLA in healthy donors. Study results and limitations: The productive fraction for most TCR beta V segments was about 90% or about 30% in an earlier analysis.

The V gene's germline CDR1 is LNHDA and CDR2 SQIVND (reference sequence). This CDR3 is 13 amino acids long. The V end lost 3 bases, the J end lost 4 bases, and 10 bases lay between the germline ends. The PCR was carried out with 60 Vbeta primers and 13 Jbeta primers. Profiling relied on immunoSEQ multiplex PCR, and the TCRdb table lists in-frame clones only, not all of them. Among approximately 100,000 clones listed, 85% to 90% were seen once. As regards this clone: Its antigen is not known.

This TCR was sampled from a man aged 25-45 years in good health and CMV-seronegative. Source material: PBMCs. The chain uses TRBV19 and TRBJ2-7, with no clear D. For the CDR3, the DNA is TGTGCCAGTAGTATGGGCGATACTTACGAGCAGTACTTC. Protein sequence: CASSMGDTYEQYF. The full variable domain, in which reference TRBV19 and TRBJ2-7 provide the parts outside the CDR3, is DGGITQSPKYLFRKEGQNVTLSCEQNLNHDAMYWYRQDPGQGLRLIYYSQIVNDFQKGDIAEGYSVSREKKESFPLTVTSAQKNPTAFYLCASSMGDTYEQYFGPGTRLTVT.